This T cell receptor (beta chain) is from a study of shared clonotypes between healthy human individuals. Using immunoSEQ multiplex PCR, the repertoire was profiled, and TCRdb retains in-frame clones only, with some absent. Among 2 million to 2.5 million clones, 85% to 95% were seen once, and the ten largest hold 0.39%. Trimming at V came to 8 bases and at J to 4 bases, leaving 6 bases not matched to a gene. The CDR3 totals 14 residues. Per the germline V gene, CDR1 is LNHDA and CDR2 is SQIVND (reference sequence). Sequencing used naive CD4+ T cells from PBMCs. The subset was: CD45RA+ positively selected. The chain has TRBV19 and TRBJ2-1, with 9 bases matching TRBD2. This receptor was identified in a man in his late teens or twenties in good health. Some clones in this sample may be carry-over from other donors' samples. Written as DNA, the CDR3 is TGTGCCAGTGGGGGGCTAGCGGGATACAATGAGCAGTTCTTC. Its protein is CASGGLAGYNEQFF.